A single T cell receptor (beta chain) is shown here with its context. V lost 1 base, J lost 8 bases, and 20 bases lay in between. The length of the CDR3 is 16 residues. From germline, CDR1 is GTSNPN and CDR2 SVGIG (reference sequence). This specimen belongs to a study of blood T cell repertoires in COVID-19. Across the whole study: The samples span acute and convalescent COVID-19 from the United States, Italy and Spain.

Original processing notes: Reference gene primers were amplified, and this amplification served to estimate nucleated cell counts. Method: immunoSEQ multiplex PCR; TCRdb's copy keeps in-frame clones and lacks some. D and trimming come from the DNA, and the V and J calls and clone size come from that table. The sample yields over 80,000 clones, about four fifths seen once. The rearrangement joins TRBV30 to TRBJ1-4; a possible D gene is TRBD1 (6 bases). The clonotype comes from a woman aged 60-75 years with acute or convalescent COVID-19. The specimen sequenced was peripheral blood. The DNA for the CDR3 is TGTGCCTGGAGTGGGGGACCCGGGACAATAATGGAAAAACTGTTTTTT. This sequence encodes CAWSGGPGTIMEKLFF.